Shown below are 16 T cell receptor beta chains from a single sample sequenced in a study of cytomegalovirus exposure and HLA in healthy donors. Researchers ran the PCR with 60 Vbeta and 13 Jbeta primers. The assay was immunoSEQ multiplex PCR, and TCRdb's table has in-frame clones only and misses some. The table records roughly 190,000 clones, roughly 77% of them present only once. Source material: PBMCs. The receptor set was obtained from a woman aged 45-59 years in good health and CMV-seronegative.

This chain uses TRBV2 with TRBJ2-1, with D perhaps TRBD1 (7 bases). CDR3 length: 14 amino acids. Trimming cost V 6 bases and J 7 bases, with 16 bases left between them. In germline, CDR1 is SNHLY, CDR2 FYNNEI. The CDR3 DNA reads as TGTGCCAGCAGCCCAGGGGGAGGAGGGAATGAGCAGTTCTTC. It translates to CASSPGGGGNEQFF.

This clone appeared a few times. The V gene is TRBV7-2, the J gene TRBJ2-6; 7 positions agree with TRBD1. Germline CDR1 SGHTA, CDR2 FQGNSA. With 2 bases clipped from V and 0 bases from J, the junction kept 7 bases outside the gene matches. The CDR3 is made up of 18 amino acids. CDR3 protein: CASSLSTGAGSGANVLTF. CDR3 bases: TGTGCCAGCAGCTTAAGTACAGGGGCTGGCTCTGGGGCCAACGTCCTGACTTTC.

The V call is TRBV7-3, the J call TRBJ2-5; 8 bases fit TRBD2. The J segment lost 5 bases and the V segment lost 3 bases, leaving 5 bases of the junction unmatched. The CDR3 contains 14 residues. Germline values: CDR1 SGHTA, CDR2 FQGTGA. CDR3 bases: TGTGCCAGCAGCTTCCATAGCGGGGAGGAGACCCAGTACTTC. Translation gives CASSFHSGEETQYF. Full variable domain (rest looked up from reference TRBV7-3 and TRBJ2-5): GAGVSQTPSNKVTEKGKYVELRCDPISGHTALYWYRQSLGQGPEFLIYFQGTGAADDSGLPNDRFFAVRPEGSVSTLKIQRTERGDSAVYLCASSFHSGEETQYFGPGTRLLVL.

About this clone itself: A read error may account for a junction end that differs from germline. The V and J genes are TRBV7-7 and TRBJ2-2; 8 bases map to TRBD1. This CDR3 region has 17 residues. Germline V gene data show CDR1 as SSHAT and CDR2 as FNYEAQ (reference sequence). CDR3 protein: CASRTLRTGTNTGELFF. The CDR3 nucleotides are TGTGCTAGCAGGACATTGAGGACAGGGACGAACACCGGGGAGCTGTTTTTT.

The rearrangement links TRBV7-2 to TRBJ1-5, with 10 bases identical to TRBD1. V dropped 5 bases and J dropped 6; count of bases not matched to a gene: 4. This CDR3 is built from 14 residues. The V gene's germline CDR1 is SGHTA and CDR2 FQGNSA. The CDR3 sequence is CASSQTGGGQPQHF. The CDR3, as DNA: TGTGCCAGCAGCCAGACAGGGGGCGGTCAGCCCCAGCATTTT.

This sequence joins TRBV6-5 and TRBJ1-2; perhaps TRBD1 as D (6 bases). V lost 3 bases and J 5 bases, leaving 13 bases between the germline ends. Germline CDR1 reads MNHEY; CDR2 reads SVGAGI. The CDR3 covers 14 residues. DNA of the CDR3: TGTGCCAGCAGTTATACCGGACAGTTTTATGGCTACACCTTC. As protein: CASSYTGQFYGYTF.

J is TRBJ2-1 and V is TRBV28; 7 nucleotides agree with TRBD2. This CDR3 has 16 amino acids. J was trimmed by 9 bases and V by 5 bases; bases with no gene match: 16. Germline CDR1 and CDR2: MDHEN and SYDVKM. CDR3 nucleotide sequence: TGTGCCAGCAGTGAAGTAGGACTAGTGGGGATCCTTGAGCAGTTCTTC. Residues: CASSEVGLVGILEQFF.

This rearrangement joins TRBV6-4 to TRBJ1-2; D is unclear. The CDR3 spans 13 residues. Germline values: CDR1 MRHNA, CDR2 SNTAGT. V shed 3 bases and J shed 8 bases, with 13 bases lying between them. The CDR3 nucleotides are TGTGCCAGCAGTGAGAAGGCGGGAGGAGGCTACACCTTC. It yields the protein CASSEKAGGGYTF.

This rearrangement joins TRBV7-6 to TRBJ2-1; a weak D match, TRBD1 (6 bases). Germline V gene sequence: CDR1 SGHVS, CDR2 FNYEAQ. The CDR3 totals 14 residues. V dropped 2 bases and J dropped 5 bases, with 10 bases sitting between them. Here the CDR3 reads CASSLRYRDNEQFF. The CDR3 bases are TGTGCCAGCAGCTTACGTTACAGGGACAATGAGCAGTTCTTC.

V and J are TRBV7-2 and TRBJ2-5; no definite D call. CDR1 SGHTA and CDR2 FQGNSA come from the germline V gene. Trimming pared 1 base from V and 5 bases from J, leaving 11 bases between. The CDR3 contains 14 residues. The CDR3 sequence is CASSLGVEPETQYF. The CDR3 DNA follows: TGTGCCAGCAGCTTAGGGGTGGAGCCCGAGACCCAGTACTTC.

DNA of the CDR3: TGTGCCAGCTCACCGGGGGGAAATCAGCCCCAGCATTTT. This encodes CASSPGGNQPQHF. The chain joins TRBV18 to TRBJ1-5, with D perhaps matching TRBD1 (5 bases). CDR3 length: 13 amino acids. Germline CDR1 is KGHSH and CDR2 is LQKENI. Trimming removed 3 bases at V and 4 bases at J, with 7 bases between.

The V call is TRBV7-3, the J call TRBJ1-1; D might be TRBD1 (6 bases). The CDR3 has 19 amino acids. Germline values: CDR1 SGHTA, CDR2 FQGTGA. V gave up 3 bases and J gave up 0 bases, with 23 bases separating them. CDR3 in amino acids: CASSFEIPGAQGMNTEAFF. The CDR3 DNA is TGTGCCAGCAGCTTTGAAATCCCAGGGGCTCAGGGGATGAACACTGAAGCTTTCTTT. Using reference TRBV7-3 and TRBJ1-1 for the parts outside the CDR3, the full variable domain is GAGVSQTPSNKVTEKGKYVELRCDPISGHTALYWYRQSLGQGPEFLIYFQGTGAADDSGLPNDRFFAVRPEGSVSTLKIQRTERGDSAVYLCASSFEIPGAQGMNTEAFFGQGTRLTVV.

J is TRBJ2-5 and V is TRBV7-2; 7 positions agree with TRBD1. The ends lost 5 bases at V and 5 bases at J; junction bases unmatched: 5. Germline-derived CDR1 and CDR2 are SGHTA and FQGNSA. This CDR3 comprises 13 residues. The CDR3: CASSLDRAETQYF. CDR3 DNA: TGTGCCAGCAGCCTCGACAGGGCTGAGACCCAGTACTTC. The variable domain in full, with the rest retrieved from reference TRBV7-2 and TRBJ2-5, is GAGVSQSPSNKVTEKGKDVELRCDPISGHTALYWYRQSLGQGLEFLIYFQGNSAPDKSGLPSDRFSAERTGGSVSTLTIQRTQQEDSAVYLCASSLDRAETQYFGPGTRLLVL.

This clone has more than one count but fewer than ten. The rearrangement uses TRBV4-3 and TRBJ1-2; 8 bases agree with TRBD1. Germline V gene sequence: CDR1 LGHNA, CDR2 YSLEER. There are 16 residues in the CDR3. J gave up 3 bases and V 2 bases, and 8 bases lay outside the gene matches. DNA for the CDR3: TGCGCCAGCAGCCAACAGGACAGGGTTCGAGACTATGGCTACACCTTC. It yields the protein CASSQQDRVRDYGYTF.

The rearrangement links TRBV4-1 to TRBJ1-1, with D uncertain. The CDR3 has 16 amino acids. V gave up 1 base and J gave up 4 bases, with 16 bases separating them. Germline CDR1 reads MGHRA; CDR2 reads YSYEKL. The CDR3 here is CASSQVFTSSGTEAFF. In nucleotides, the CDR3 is TGCGCCAGCAGCCAAGTATTTACTTCCTCCGGCACTGAAGCTTTCTTT.

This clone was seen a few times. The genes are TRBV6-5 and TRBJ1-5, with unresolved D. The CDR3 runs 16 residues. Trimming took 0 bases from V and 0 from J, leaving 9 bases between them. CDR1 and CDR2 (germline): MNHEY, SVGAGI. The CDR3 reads CASSYSRYFSNQPQHF. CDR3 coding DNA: TGTGCCAGCAGTTACTCGAGGTATTTTAGCAATCAGCCCCAGCATTTT.